A few counts support the clone carrying this T cell receptor (beta chain). This specimen belongs to a study of blood T cell repertoires in COVID-19. On the study more broadly: Sites across the United States, Italy and Spain contributed samples from acute and convalescent COVID-19. T cells, B-cell-depleted T cells, or PBMCs supplied cDNA or gDNA.

In the source study's methods: Amplified reference gene primers provided the basis for estimating nucleated cell counts. Profiled with immunoSEQ multiplex PCR; TCRdb holds only in-frame clones, not every one. The DNA was the basis for D and trimming; V, J and clone size are from that table. The sample consists of fewer than 110,000 clones, about 90% of them appearing once. Sequencing was performed on peripheral blood. The sequence was obtained from a woman aged 55 to 70 with acute or convalescent COVID-19.

DNA of the CDR3: TGTGCCAGCAACGACAGGGGGCGGGTCTACGAGCAGTACGTC. Residues: CASNDRGRVYEQYV. J is TRBJ2-7 and V is TRBV6-5; 10 nucleotides match TRBD1. V was pared by 7 bases and J by 3 bases, with 6 bases of the junction left unmatched. Germline lookup yields CDR1 MNHEY and CDR2 SVGAGI. The CDR3 consists of 14 residues.